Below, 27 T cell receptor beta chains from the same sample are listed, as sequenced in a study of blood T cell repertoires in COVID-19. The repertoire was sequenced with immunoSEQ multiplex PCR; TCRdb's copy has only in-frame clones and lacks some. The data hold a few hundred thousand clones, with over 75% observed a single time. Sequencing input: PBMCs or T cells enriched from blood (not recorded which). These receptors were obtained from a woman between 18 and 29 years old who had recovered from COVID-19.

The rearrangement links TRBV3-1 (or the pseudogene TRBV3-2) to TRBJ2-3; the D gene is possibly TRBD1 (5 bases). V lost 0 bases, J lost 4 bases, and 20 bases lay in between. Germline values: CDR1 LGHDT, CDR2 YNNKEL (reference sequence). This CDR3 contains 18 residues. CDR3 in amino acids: CASSQDRTNRGGADTQYF. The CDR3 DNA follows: TGTGCCAGCAGCCAAGATAGGACAAATAGGGGTGGCGCAGATACGCAGTATTTT.

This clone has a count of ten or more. The CDR3 DNA follows: TGTGCCAGCAGTCTACGATCGACTAGCGGGAGCTCCTACGAGCAGTACTTC. Translation: CASSLRSTSGSSYEQYF. V and J are TRBV28 and TRBJ2-7; 12 bases line up with TRBD2. The CDR3 is 17 amino acids. Trimming at V came to 5 bases and at J to 0 bases, leaving 8 bases not matched to a gene. Germline V gives CDR1 MDHEN, CDR2 SYDVKM.

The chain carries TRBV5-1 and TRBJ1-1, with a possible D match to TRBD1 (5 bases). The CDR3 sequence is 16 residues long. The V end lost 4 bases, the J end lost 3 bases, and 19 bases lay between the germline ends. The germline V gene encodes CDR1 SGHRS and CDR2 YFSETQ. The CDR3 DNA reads TGCGCCAGCAGCCCCCGGGGGGGGGTCAGGCACACTGAAGCTTTCTTT. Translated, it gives CASSPRGGVRHTEAFF.

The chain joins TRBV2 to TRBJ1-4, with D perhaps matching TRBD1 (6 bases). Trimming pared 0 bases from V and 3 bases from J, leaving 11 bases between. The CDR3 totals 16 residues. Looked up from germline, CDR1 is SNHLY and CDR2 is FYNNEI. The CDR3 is CASSEASGGPNEKLFF. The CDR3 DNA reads TGTGCCAGCAGTGAAGCGAGCGGGGGCCCTAATGAAAAACTGTTTTTT. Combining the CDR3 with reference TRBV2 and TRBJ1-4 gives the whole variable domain EPEVTQTPSHQVTQMGQEVILRCVPISNHLYFYWYRQILGQKVEFLVSFYNNEISEKSEIFDDQFSVERPDGSNFTLKIRSTKLEDSAMYFCASSEASGGPNEKLFFGSGTQLSVL.

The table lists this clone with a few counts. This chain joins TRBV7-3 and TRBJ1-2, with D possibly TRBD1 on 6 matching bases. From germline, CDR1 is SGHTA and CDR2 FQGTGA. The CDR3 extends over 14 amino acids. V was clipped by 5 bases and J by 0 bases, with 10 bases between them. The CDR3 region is CASSEQGANYGYTF. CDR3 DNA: TGTGCCAGCAGCGAACAGGGAGCTAACTATGGCTACACCTTC.

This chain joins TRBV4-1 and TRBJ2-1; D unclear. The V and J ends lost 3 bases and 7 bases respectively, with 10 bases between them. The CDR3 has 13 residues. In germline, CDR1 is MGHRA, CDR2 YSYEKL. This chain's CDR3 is CASSHIIVNEQFF. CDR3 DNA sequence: TGCGCCAGCAGCCATATTATCGTAAATGAGCAGTTCTTC.

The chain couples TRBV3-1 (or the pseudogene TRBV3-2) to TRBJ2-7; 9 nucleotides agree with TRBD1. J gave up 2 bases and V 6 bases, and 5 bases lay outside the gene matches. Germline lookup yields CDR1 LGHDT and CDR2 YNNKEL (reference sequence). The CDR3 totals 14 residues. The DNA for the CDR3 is TGTGCCAGCAGTCGGACAGGGGAAACCTACGAGCAGTACTTC. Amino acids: CASSRTGETYEQYF.

Here the CDR3 DNA reads TGCGCCAGCAGTGAGATGTTAAACGAGCAGTACTTC. This encodes CASSEMLNEQYF. The V call is TRBV10-2, the J call TRBJ2-7; the D is unclear. V shed 2 bases and J shed 5 bases, with 7 bases lying between them. CDR3 length: 12 amino acids. Germline CDR1 WSHSY, CDR2 SAAADI.

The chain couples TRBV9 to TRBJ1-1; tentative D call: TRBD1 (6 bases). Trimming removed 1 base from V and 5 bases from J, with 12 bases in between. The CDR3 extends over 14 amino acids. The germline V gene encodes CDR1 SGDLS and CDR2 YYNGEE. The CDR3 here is CASSVIGGATEAFF. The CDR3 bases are TGTGCCAGCAGCGTAATAGGGGGTGCGACTGAAGCTTTCTTT.

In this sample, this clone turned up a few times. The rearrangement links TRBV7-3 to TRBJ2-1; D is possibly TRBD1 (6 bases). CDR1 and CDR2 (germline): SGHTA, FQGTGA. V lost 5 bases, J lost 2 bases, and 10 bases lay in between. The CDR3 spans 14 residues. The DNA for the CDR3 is TGTGCCAGCAGCATACAGGGAACCTACAATGAGCAGTTCTTC. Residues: CASSIQGTYNEQFF.

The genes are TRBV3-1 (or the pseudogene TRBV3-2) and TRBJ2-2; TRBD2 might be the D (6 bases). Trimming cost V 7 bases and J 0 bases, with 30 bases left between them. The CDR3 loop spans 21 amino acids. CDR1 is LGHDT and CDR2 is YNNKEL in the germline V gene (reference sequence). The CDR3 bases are TGTGCCAGCAACCTAAACCCGACTAGACTACGGACATACCCGAACACCGGGGAGCTGTTTTTT. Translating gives CASNLNPTRLRTYPNTGELFF.

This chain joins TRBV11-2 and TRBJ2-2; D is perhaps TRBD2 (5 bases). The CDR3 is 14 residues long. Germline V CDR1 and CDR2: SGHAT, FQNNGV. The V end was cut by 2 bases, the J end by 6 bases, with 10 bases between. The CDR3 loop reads CASSLIRGSGELFF. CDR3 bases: TGTGCCAGCAGCTTAATACGAGGGTCCGGGGAGCTGTTTTTT.

CDR3: CASSGDSEAFF. Here the CDR3 DNA reads TGTGCCAGCTCGGGGGACTCTGAAGCTTTCTTT. This chain links TRBV18 with TRBJ1-1, with D perhaps matching TRBD1 (5 bases). With 6 bases removed from V and 6 bases from J, the gap between germline ends came to 8 bases. The CDR3 totals 11 residues. The V gene's germline CDR1 is KGHSH and CDR2 LQKENI. The full variable domain, with the rest looked up from reference TRBV18 and TRBJ1-1, is NAGVMQNPRHLVRRRGQEARLRCSPMKGHSHVYWYRQLPEEGLKFMVYLQKENIIDESGMPKERFSAEFPKEGPSILRIQQVVRGDSAAYFCASSGDSEAFFGQGTRLTVV.

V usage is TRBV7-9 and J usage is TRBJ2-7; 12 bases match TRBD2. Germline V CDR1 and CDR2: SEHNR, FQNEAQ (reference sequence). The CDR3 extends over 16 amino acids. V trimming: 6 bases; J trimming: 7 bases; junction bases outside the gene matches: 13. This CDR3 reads CASSLGLAGTLGEQYF. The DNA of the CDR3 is TGTGCCAGCAGTCTCGGACTAGCGGGAACCCTGGGGGAGCAGTACTTC.

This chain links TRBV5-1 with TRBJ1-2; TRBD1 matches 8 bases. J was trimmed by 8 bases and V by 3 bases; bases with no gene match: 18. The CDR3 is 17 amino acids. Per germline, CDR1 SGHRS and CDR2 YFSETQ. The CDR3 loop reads CASSSERDRYSAYGYTF. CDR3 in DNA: TGCGCCAGCAGCTCCGAACGGGACAGGTACTCAGCATACGGCTACACCTTC.

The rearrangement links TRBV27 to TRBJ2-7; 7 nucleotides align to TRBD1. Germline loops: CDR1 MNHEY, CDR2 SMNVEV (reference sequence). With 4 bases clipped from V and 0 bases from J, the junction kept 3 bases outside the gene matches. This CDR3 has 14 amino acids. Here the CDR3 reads CASSWTGHSYEQYF. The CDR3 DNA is TGTGCCAGCAGTTGGACAGGCCACTCCTACGAGCAGTACTTC.

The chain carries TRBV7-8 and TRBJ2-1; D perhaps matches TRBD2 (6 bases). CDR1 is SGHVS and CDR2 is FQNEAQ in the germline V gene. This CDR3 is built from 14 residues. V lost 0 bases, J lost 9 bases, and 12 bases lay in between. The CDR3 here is CASSLASTRGEQFF. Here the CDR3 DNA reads TGTGCCAGCAGCTTAGCTTCGACTAGGGGTGAGCAGTTCTTC.

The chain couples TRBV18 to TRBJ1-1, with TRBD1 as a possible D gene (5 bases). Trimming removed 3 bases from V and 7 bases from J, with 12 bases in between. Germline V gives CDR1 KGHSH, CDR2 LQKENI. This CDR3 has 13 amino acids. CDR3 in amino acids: CASSPNRYDEAFF. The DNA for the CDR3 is TGTGCCAGCTCACCTAACAGGTACGATGAAGCTTTCTTT. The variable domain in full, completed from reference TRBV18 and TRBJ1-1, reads NAGVMQNPRHLVRRRGQEARLRCSPMKGHSHVYWYRQLPEEGLKFMVYLQKENIIDESGMPKERFSAEFPKEGPSILRIQQVVRGDSAAYFCASSPNRYDEAFFGQGTRLTVV.

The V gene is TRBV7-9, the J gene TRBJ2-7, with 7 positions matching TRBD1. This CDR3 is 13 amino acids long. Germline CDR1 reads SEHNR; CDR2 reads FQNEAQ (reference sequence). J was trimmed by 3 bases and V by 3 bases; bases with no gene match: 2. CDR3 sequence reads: CASSFRQGYEQYF. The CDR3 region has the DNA TGTGCCAGCAGCTTCCGACAGGGCTACGAGCAGTACTTC.

The CDR3 region is CASSETSGGARSLYEQFF. Here the CDR3 DNA reads TGTGCCAGCAGCGAAACTAGCGGGGGGGCCAGAAGTTTATATGAGCAGTTCTTC. The V and J genes are TRBV9 and TRBJ2-1; 13 positions match TRBD2. Trimming took 3 bases from V and 8 from J; bases not matched to a gene: 14. The CDR3 extends over 18 amino acids. Germline values: CDR1 SGDLS, CDR2 YYNGEE.

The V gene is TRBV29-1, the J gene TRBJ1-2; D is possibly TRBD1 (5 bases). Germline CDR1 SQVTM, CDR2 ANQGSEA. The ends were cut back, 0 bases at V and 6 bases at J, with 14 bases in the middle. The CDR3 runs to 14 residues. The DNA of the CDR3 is TGCAGCGTTGAAGATCTAGGGGCGTGGGATGGCTACACCTTC. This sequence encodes CSVEDLGAWDGYTF.

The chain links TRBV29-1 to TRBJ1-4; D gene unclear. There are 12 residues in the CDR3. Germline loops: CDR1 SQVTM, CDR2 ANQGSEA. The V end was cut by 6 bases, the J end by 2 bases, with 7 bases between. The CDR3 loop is CSVQFTNEKLFF. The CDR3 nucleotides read TGCAGCGTACAGTTTACTAATGAAAAACTGTTTTTT.

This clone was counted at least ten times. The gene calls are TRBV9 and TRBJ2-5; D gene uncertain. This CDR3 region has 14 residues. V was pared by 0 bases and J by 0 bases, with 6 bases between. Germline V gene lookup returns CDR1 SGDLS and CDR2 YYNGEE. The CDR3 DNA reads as TGTGCCAGCAGCGTAGATGTCAACCAAGAGACCCAGTACTTC. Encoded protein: CASSVDVNQETQYF.

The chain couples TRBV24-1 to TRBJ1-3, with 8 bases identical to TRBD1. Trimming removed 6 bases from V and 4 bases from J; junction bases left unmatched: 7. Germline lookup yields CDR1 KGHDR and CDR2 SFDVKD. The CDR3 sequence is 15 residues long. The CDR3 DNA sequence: TGTGCCACCAGTCCGAACTGGACAGGGGGAAACACCATATATTTT. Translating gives CATSPNWTGGNTIYF.

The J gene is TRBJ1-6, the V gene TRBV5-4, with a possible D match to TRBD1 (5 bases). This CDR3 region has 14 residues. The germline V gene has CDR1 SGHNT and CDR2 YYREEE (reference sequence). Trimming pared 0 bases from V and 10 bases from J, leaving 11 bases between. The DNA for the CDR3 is TGTGCCAGCAGCTTGGACGCCAGGGAATCACCCCTCCACTTT. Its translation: CASSLDARESPLHF.

The CDR3 DNA sequence: TGTGCCAGCAGTTACCGGGACAGGGTTAACTATGGCTACACCTTC. Translation: CASSYRDRVNYGYTF. The chain couples TRBV6-5 to TRBJ1-2; 9 bases match TRBD1. The CDR3 covers 15 residues. The germline V gene encodes CDR1 MNHEY and CDR2 SVGAGI. The junction had 2 bases not matched to a gene; V was cut back by 2 bases and J by 1 base.

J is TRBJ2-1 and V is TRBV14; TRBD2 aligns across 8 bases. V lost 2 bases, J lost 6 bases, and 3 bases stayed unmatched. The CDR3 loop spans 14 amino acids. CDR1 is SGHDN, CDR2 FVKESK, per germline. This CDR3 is CASSQSSGANEQFF. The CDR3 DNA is TGTGCCAGCAGCCAAAGTAGCGGGGCCAATGAGCAGTTCTTC.